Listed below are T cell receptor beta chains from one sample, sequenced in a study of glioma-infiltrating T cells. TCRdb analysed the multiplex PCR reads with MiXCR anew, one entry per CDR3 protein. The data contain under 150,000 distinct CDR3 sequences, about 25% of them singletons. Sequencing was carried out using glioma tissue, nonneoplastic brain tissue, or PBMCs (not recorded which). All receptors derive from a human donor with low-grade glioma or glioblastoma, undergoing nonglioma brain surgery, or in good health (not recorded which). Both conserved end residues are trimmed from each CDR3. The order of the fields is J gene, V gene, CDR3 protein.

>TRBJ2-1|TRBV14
ASSQVQSRGGYNEQF
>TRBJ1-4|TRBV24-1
ATSDLNEKLF
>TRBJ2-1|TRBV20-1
SPGTRIHNEQF
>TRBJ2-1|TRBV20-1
SASKGTYNEQF
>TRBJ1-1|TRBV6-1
ASRSTGVTEAF
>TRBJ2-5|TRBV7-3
ASSLQQMETQY
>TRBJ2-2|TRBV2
ASSKTGGIGVTGELF
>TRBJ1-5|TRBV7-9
ASSKQDQPQH
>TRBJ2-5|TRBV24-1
ATSDLTETQY
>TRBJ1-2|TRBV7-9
ASSLSAYGYT
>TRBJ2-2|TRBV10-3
AISEFARGPTGELF
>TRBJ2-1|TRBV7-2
ASSRAYERGSNEQF
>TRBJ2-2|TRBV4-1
ASSTGTPNTGELF
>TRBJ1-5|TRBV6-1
ASSRQGALNNQPQH
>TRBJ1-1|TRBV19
ASSQRQGSYEAF
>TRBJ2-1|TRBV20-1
SARQGAKDNEQF
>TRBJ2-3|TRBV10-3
AISESLEGTTDTQY
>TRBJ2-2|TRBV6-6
ASSYRPGQGDTGELF
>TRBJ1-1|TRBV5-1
ASSPPRQGGTEAF
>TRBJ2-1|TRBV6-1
ASSGVPGYNEQF
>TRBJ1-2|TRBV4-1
ASSQDNGGYGYT
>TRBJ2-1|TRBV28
ASSPPTGGVGNEQF
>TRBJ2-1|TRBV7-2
ASSLGGGRNNEQF
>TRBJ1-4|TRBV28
ASSQDRGREKLF
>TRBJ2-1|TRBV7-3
ASSTSGGLNNEQF
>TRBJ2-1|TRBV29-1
SVERWGEQF
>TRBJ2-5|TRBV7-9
ASSSTGVETQY
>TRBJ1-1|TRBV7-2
ASTTAGQQNTEAF
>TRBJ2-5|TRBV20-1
SARDGGYQETQY
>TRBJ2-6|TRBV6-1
ASSLDGSSGANVLT
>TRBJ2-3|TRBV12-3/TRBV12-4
ASRVEGTDTQY
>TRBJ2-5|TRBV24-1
ATSDSSGGSQETQY
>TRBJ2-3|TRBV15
ATSSLDGAGTDTQY
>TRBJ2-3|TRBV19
ASSTAPSRADTQY
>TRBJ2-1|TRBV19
ASSNTQGNEQF
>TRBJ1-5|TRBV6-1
ASSPDRGPNQPQH
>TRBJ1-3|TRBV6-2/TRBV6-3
ASSYGTASGNTIY
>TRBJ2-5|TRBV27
ASSPQGRQTQY
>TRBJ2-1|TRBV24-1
ATSDHRGNNEQF
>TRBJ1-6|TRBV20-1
SAREQGAGNSPLH
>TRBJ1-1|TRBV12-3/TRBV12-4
ASTLSRWSEAF
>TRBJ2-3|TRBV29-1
SVELAGGSTDTQY
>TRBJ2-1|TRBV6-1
ASSTGGVIYNEQF
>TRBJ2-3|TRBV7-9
ASSLTSARDTQY
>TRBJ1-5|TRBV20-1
SAATGGGQPQH
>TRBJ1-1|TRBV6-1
ASSHGLLNTEAF
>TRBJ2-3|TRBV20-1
SARWRGTDTQY
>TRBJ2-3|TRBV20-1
SAARGLAGSTDTQY